This T cell receptor (beta chain) was sequenced for a study of shared clonotypes between healthy human individuals. The assay ran at deep level. Using immunoSEQ multiplex PCR, the repertoire was profiled, and TCRdb retains in-frame clones only, with some absent. The table records approximately 640,000 clones, 80% to 95% of them present only once. On this clone: Its antigen is unknown.

Study-level results: When compared with the clonotypes that were shared by all four sorted-subset donors, the non-shared clonotypes turned out to have lower generation probabilities.

The sequenced sample was memory CD8+ T cells from PBMCs. The subset: CD45RO+ cells pooled with CCR7-negative TemRA cells. The TCR was taken from a man aged 18 to 30 in good health. Some clones in this sample may be carry-over from other donors' samples.

DNA of the CDR3: TGTGCCAGCAGCACTGCGGGGCTAGCGGGAGGAATCACAGATACGCAGTATTTT. This gives the protein CASSTAGLAGGITDTQYF. This chain uses TRBV28 with TRBJ2-3; 11 positions agree with TRBD2. Trimming at V came to 6 bases and at J to 2 bases, leaving 13 bases not matched to a gene. The germline V gene has CDR1 MDHEN and CDR2 SYDVKM. The CDR3 is made up of 18 amino acids. Using reference TRBV28 and TRBJ2-3 for the parts outside the CDR3, the full variable domain is DVKVTQSSRYLVKRTGEKVFLECVQDMDHENMFWYRQDPGLGLRLIYFSYDVKMKEKGDIPEGYSVSREKKERFSLILESASTNQTSMYLCASSTAGLAGGITDTQYFGPGTRLTVL.